This note documents a single TCR beta chain sequence. No antigen is known for it. Repertoires were generated with immunoSEQ multiplex PCR, while TCRdb's copy carries only in-frame clones and drops some. The sample records roughly 2,300,000 clones, around 90% being singletons. The sample originates from a study of shared clonotypes between healthy human individuals. The study's findings and limits: Unshared clonotypes carried lower generation probabilities than those common to all four donors.

V was clipped by 4 bases and J by 3 bases; unmatched bases: 6. The CDR3 runs to 15 residues. In germline, CDR1 is MNHEY, CDR2 SMNVEV (reference sequence). The source is a man aged 18 to 35 in good health. Some clones in this sample may be carry-over from other donors' samples. Specimen: naive CD4+ T cells from PBMCs. Sample subset: CD45RA+ positively selected. V usage is TRBV27 and J usage is TRBJ1-5; TRBD1 matches at 7 bases. The CDR3 region is CASSWRGQFNQPQHF. The CDR3 DNA is TGTGCCAGCAGTTGGCGGGGACAGTTCAATCAGCCCCAGCATTTT.